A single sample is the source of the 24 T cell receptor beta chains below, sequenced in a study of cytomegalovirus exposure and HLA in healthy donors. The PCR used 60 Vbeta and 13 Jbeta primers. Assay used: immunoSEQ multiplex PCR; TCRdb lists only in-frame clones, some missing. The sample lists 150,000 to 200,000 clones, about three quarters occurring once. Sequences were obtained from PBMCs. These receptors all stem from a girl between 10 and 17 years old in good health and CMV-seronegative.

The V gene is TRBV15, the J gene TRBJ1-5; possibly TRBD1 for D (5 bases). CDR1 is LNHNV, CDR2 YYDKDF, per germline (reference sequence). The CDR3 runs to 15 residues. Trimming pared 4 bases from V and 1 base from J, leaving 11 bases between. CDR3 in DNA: TGTGCCACCAGCACAGACAGTGTAAGCAATCAGCCCCAGCATTTT. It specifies CATSTDSVSNQPQHF.

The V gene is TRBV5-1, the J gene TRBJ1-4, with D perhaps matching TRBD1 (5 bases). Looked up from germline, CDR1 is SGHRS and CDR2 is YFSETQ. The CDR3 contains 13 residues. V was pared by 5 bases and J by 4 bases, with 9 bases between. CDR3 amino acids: CASRFQGNEKLFF. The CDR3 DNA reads TGCGCCAGCAGATTTCAGGGTAATGAAAAACTGTTTTTT.

CDR3 in amino acids: CASSPGLAGGLYEQFF. The CDR3 nucleotides read TGTGCCAGCAGTCCCGGACTAGCGGGGGGCCTCTATGAGCAGTTCTTC. V and J are TRBV27 and TRBJ2-1, with 14 bases aligning to TRBD2. The CDR3 is 16 amino acids. V dropped 5 bases and J dropped 8; count of bases not matched to a gene: 8. The germline V gene encodes CDR1 MNHEY and CDR2 SMNVEV (reference sequence).

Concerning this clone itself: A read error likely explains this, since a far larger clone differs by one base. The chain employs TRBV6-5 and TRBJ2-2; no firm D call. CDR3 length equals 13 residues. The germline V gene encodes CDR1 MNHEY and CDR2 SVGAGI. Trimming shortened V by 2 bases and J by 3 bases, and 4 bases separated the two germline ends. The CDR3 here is CASSYTDTGELFF. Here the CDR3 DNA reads TGTGCCAGCAGTTACACAGACACCGGGGAGCTGTTTTTT.

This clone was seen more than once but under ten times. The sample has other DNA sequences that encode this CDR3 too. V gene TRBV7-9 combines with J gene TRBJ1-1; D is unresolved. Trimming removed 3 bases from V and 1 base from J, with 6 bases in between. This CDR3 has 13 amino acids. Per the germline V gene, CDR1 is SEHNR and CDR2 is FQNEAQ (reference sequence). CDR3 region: CASSLNGNTEAFF. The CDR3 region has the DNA TGTGCCAGCAGCTTGAACGGGAACACTGAAGCTTTCTTT.

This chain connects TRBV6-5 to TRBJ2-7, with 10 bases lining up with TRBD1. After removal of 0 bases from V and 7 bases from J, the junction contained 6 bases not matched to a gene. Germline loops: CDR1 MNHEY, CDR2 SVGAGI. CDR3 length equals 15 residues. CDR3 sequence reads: CASSYSVDRGREQYF. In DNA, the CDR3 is TGTGCCAGCAGTTACTCGGTAGACAGGGGGCGGGAGCAGTACTTC.

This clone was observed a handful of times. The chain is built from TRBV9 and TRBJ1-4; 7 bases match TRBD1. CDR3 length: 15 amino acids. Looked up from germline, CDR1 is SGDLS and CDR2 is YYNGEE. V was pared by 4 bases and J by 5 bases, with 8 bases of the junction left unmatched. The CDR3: CASSPAGGTNEKLFF. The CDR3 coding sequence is TGTGCCAGCAGCCCAGCAGGGGGAACAAATGAAAAACTGTTTTTT. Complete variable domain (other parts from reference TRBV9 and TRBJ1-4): DSGVTQTPKHLITATGQRVTLRCSPRSGDLSVYWYQQSLDQGLQFLIQYYNGEERAKGNILERFSAQQFPDLHSELNLSSLELGDSALYFCASSPAGGTNEKLFFGSGTQLSVL.

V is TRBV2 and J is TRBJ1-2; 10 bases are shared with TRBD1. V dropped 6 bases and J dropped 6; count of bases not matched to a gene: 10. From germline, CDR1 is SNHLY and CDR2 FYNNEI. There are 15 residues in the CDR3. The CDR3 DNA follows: TGTGCCAGCAGAACCGGGACAGGGGTTGGCGATGGCTACACCTTC. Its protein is CASRTGTGVGDGYTF.

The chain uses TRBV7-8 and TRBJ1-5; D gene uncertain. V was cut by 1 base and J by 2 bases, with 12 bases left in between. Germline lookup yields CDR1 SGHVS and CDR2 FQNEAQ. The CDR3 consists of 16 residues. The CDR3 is CASSLVSGKGNQPQHF. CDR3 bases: TGTGCCAGCAGCTTAGTGTCCGGGAAGGGCAATCAGCCCCAGCATTTT.

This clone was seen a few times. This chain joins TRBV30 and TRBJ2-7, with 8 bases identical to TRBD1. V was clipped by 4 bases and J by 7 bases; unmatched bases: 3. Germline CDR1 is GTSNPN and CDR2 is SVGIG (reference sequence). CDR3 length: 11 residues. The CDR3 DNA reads TGTGCCTGGACCACAGGGGGAGAGCAGTACTTC. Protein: CAWTTGGEQYF.

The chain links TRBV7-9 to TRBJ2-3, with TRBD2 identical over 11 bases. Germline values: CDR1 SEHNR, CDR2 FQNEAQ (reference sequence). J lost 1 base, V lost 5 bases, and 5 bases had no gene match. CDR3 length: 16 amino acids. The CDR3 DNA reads TGTGCCAGCAGCCTTGGGACTAGCGGCCGCACAGATACGCAGTATTTT. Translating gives CASSLGTSGRTDTQYF.

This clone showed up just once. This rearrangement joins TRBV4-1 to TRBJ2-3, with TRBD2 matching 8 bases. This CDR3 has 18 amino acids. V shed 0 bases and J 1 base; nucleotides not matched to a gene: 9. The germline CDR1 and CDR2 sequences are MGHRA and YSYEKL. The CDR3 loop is CASSQELRLASGTDTQYF. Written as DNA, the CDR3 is TGCGCCAGCAGCCAAGAGTTAAGACTAGCGTCTGGCACAGATACGCAGTATTTT.

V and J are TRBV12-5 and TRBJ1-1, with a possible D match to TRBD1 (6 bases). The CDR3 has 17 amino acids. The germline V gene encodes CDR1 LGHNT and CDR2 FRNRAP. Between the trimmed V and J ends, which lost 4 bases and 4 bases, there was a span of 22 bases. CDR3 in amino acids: CASGSPMGGGVSTEAFF. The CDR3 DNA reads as TGTGCTAGTGGTTCGCCTATGGGAGGGGGAGTAAGCACTGAAGCTTTCTTT.

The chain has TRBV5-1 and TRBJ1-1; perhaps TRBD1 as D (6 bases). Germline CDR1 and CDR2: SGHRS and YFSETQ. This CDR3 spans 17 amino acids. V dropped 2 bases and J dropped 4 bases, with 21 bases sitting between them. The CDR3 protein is CASSLGVRGFKGTEAFF. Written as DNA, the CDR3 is TGCGCCAGCAGCTTAGGTGTCAGGGGATTCAAGGGCACTGAAGCTTTCTTT.

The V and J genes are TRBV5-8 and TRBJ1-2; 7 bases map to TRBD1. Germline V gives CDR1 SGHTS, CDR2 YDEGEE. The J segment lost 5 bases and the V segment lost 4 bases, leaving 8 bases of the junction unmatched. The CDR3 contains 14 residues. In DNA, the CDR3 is TGTGCCAGCAGCCGGGGACAGAAGGGGTATGGCTACACCTTC. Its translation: CASSRGQKGYGYTF.

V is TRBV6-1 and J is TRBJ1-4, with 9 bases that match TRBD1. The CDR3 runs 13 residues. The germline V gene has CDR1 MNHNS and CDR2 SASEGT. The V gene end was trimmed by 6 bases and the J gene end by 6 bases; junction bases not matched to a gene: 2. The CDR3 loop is CASRRQGDEKLFF. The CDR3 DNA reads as TGTGCCAGCAGAAGACAGGGGGATGAAAAACTGTTTTTT.

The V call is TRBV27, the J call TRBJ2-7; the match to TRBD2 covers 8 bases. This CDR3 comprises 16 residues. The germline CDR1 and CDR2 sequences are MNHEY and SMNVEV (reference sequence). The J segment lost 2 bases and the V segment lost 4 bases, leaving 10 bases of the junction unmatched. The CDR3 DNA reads TGTGCCAGCAGTTCCTTCTCCGGGACTAGGGCCTACGAGCAGTACTTC. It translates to CASSSFSGTRAYEQYF.

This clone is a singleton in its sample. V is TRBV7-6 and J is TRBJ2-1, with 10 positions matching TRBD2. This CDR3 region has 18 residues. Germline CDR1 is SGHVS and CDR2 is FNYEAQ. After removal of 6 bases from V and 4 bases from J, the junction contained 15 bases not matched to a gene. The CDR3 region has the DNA TGTGCCAGCAGTCGAGTCCCCTCACTAGCGGGGACATACAATGAGCAGTTCTTC. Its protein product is CASSRVPSLAGTYNEQFF.

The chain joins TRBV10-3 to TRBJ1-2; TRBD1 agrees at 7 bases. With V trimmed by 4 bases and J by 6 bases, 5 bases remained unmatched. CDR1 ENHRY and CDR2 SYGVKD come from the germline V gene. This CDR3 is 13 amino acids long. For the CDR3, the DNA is TGTGCCATCAGTGCTAGTACAGGGGATGGCTACACCTTC. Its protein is CAISASTGDGYTF.

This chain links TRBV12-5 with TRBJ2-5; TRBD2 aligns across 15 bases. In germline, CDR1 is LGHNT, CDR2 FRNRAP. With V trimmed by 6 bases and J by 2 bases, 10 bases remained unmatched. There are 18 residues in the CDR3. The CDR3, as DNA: TGTGCTAGTGGCTCCGGACTAGCGGGGGGGCCGAAGCAAGAGACCCAGTACTTC. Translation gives CASGSGLAGGPKQETQYF.

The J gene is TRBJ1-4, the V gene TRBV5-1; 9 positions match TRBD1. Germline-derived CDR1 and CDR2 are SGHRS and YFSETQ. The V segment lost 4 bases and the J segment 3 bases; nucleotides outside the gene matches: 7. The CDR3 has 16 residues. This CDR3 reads CASSLGQGIANEKLFF. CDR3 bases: TGCGCCAGCAGCCTCGGACAGGGGATTGCTAATGAAAAACTGTTTTTT.

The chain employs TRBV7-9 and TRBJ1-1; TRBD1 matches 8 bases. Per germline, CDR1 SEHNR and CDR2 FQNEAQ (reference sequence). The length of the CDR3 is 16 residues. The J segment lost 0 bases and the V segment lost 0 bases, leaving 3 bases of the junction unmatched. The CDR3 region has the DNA TGTGCCAGCAGCTTAGCCAGGACAGGGATGAACACTGAAGCTTTCTTT. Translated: CASSLARTGMNTEAFF.

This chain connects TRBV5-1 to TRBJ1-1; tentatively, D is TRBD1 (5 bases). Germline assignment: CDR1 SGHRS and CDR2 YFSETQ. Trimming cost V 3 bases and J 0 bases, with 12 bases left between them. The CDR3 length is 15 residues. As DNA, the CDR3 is TGCGCCAGCAGCTCACACAGGCCTGTGAACACTGAAGCTTTCTTT. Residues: CASSSHRPVNTEAFF.

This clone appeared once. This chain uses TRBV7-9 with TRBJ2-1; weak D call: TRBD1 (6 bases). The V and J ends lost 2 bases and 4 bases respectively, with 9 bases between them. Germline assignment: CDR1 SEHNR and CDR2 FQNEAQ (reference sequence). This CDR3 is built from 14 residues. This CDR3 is CASSLQGGYNEQFF. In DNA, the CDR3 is TGTGCCAGCAGCTTACAAGGGGGATACAATGAGCAGTTCTTC.